This T cell receptor (beta chain) was captured by sequencing in a study of cytomegalovirus exposure and HLA in healthy donors. Turning to the study itself: Early on, a data release was issued that held approximately 78 million unique TCRs from HLA-typed donors.

Study conclusions and caveats: Indistinguishability led to the exclusion of some V segments, TRBV6-2 and TRBV6-3 included. The CMV antigen specificity of a few CMV-associated chains was confirmed through in vitro analysis.

Points on this clone: The target antigen is unknown.

Donors consisted of healthy bone marrow donors. The PCR contained 60 Vbeta and 13 Jbeta primers. Assay: immunoSEQ multiplex PCR; the TCRdb copy retains only in-frame clones and omits some. The table has more than 90,000 clones, roughly three quarters seen once. Germline-derived CDR1 and CDR2 are SGHTA and FQGNSA. The length of the CDR3 is 15 residues. Trimming removed 3 bases from V and 1 base from J; junction bases left unmatched: 1. The clonotype originates from a woman aged 55 to 70 in good health and CMV-seronegative. Sequencing was done on a sample of PBMCs. The chain uses TRBV7-2 and TRBJ1-2, with TRBD1 matching 11 bases. CDR3 loop: CASSFGTGGNYGYTF. The DNA of the CDR3 is TGTGCCAGCAGCTTCGGGACAGGGGGTAACTATGGCTACACCTTC.